The rows below give T cell receptor beta chains drawn from one sample of a study of T cells in Graves' hyperthyroidism and ophthalmopathy. Using its own MiXCR run on the multiplex PCR reads, TCRdb lists one record per CDR3 protein. The table records under 250,000 distinct CDR3 sequences, roughly a sixth of them present only once. Sequencing was carried out using blood. The source of these receptors is a man aged 50 to 59 with Graves' hyperthyroidism. CDR3s include the opening cysteine and the closing phenylalanine or tryptophan. Fields, in order: CDR3 length, clone size, V gene, D gene, J gene, CDR3 protein, CDR3 DNA. A D gene is named only where the DNA matches it firmly. Part of the rows lack a size; the others show once, few, many or a class for expanded clones.

>15|.|TRBV5-8|TRBD1|TRBJ2-1
CASSLTQGAYSEQFF
TGTGCCAGCAGCTTGACACAGGGGGCGTATAGTGAGCAGTTCTTC
>13|many|TRBV12-5|.|TRBJ1-1
CASGSDRDSEAFF
TGTGCTAGTGGTTCGGACCGAGACAGTGAAGCTTTCTTT
>13|many|TRBV3-1|.|TRBJ1-1
CASSQVKNTEAFF
TGTGCCAGCAGCCAAGTCAAGAACACTGAAGCTTTCTTT
>15|few|TRBV6-5|.|TRBJ2-1
CASSYSLEIGGGQFF
TGTGCCAGCAGTTACTCGCTCGAAATTGGCGGAGGGCAGTTCTTC
>16|many|TRBV5-1|TRBD2|TRBJ2-3
CASSEGASGSTDTQYF
TGCGCCAGCAGCGAGGGTGCTAGCGGTAGCACAGATACGCAGTATTTT
>14|.|TRBV28|.|TRBJ2-6
CASVGGSGANVLTF
TGTGCCAGCGTTGGTGGATCTGGGGCCAACGTCCTGACTTTC
>16|many|TRBV20-1|TRBD2|TRBJ2-3
CSASRSSGSITDTQYF
TGCAGTGCTAGCCGAAGTAGCGGGAGTATTACAGATACGCAGTATTTT
>13|.|TRBV20-1|.|TRBJ1-5
CSTRAEGFQPQHF
TGCAGTACTAGAGCCGAAGGCTTTCAGCCCCAGCATTTT
>18|many|TRBV7-2|.|TRBJ2-2
CASSLRRGALRNTGELFF
TGTGCCAGCAGCTTACGCCGGGGGGCCCTCCGGAACACCGGGGAGCTGTTTTTT
>15|few|TRBV6-1|TRBD2|TRBJ2-1
CASSTGTSGSNEQFF
TGTGCCAGCAGCACCGGGACTAGCGGGAGTAATGAGCAGTTCTTC
>13|.|TRBV7-6|.|TRBJ1-2
CASSLNAGTGYTF
TGTGCCAGCAGCTTAAATGCAGGGACTGGCTACACCTTC
>16|many|TRBV14|TRBD2|TRBJ2-1
CASSQGWLAGVNEQFF
TGTGCCAGCAGCCAAGGTTGGCTAGCGGGAGTAAATGAGCAGTTCTTC
>15|few|TRBV19|TRBD2|TRBJ2-7
CASSISGTNPGEQYF
TGTGCCAGTAGTATATCGGGGACTAACCCGGGCGAGCAGTACTTC
>14|many|TRBV20-1|.|TRBJ2-7
CSARPGGIHGEQYF
TGCAGTGCTAGACCCGGCGGAATTCACGGCGAGCAGTACTTC
>13|few|TRBV19|.|TRBJ1-2
CASRGQVGYGYTF
TGTGCCAGCCGAGGTCAGGTCGGCTATGGCTACACCTTC
>14|.|TRBV5-1|.|TRBJ2-5
CASSLFTDQETQYF
TGCGCCAGCAGCTTGTTTACGGATCAAGAGACCCAGTACTTC
>13|.|TRBV6-1|.|TRBJ2-7
CASKREATYEQYF
TGTGCCAGCAAAAGGGAAGCCACCTACGAGCAGTACTTC
>13|few|TRBV27|.|TRBJ2-7
CASRPWEGYEQYF
TGTGCCAGCAGGCCCTGGGAAGGGTACGAGCAGTACTTC
>16|.|TRBV20-1|.|TRBJ2-3
CSARSSASASPNTQYF
TGCAGTGCTAGAAGTTCGGCTAGCGCGTCTCCAAATACGCAGTATTTT
>13|.|TRBV20-1|TRBD1|TRBJ2-7
CSADRDSSYEQYF
TGCAGTGCAGACAGGGACAGTTCCTACGAGCAGTACTTC
>13|few|TRBV18|TRBD1|TRBJ1-2
CASSPDRSGGYTF
TGTGCCAGCTCACCGGACAGGTCGGGTGGTTACACCTTC
>15|.|TRBV5-8|.|TRBJ1-5
CASIAGADSNQPQHF
TGTGCCAGCATCGCGGGGGCAGATAGCAATCAGCCCCAGCATTTT
>17|few|TRBV7-2|.|TRBJ2-1
CASTSPVGSRPYNEQFF
TGTGCCAGCACCTCTCCGGTTGGGAGCAGACCTTACAATGAGCAGTTCTTC
>14|many|TRBV18|TRBD1|TRBJ1-2
CASSEDRGHYGYTF
TGTGCCAGCTCAGAAGACAGGGGTCACTATGGCTACACCTTC
>17|many|TRBV5-1|TRBD2|TRBJ2-3
CASSPTQSGDRTDTQYF
TGCGCCAGCAGCCCTACCCAGAGCGGGGATCGCACAGATACGCAGTATTTT
>14|many|TRBV6-2/TRBV6-3|TRBD2|TRBJ2-3
CASSYGREADTQYF
TGTGCCAGCAGTTACGGGCGGGAGGCAGATACGCAGTATTTT
>14|many|TRBV7-2|.|TRBJ2-1
CASSLPGTYNEQFF
TGTGCCAGCAGCTTACCCGGGACATACAATGAGCAGTTCTTC
>14|many|TRBV27|.|TRBJ2-1
CASKNSASFKEQFF
TGTGCCAGCAAGAATAGCGCGAGCTTCAAGGAGCAGTTCTTC
>13|many|TRBV27|.|TRBJ2-5
CASSFGGVETQYF
TGTGCCAGCAGTTTTGGGGGAGTGGAGACCCAGTACTTC
>16|.|TRBV12-3/TRBV12-4|.|TRBJ2-1
CASSPEGSISYNEQFF
TGTGCCAGCAGTCCCGAGGGCTCAATCTCCTACAATGAGCAGTTCTTC
>14|.|TRBV5-1|.|TRBJ2-3
CAGSLDTFADTQYF
TGCGCCGGCAGCTTGGACACCTTCGCAGATACGCAGTATTTT
>13|few|TRBV7-9|.|TRBJ2-5
CASSFDSLETQYF
TGTGCCAGCAGCTTCGACAGTCTAGAGACCCAGTACTTC
>17|few|TRBV4-1|TRBD1|TRBJ1-5
CASSHPPGTGDLQPQHF
TGCGCCAGCAGCCACCCTCCCGGGACAGGGGATCTTCAGCCCCAGCATTTT
>15|many|TRBV5-5|.|TRBJ2-7
CASSHTVLGFDEQYF
TGTGCCAGCAGCCACACGGTGTTGGGGTTCGACGAGCAGTACTTC
>13|many|TRBV27|.|TRBJ2-3
CASKTTSTDTQYF
TGTGCCAGCAAAACCACAAGCACAGATACGCAGTATTTT
>13|many|TRBV3-1|.|TRBJ1-1
CASSPTFNTEAFF
TGTGCCAGCAGCCCGACGTTCAACACTGAAGCTTTCTTT
>13|many|TRBV10-3|.|TRBJ1-5
CAISEAWGQPQHF
TGTGCCATCAGTGAGGCATGGGGTCAGCCCCAGCATTTT
>14|many|TRBV5-1|TRBD2|TRBJ2-1
CASSLEASGTEQFF
TGCGCCAGCAGCTTGGAGGCTAGCGGGACTGAGCAGTTCTTC
>13|many|TRBV6-1|TRBD1|TRBJ2-5
CASRDRGKETQYF
TGTGCCAGCCGGGACAGGGGCAAAGAGACCCAGTACTTC
>14|few|TRBV5-6|.|TRBJ2-2
CASRRLSNTGELFF
TGTGCCAGTCGGCGGCTCTCGAACACCGGGGAGCTGTTTTTT
>15|many|TRBV28|.|TRBJ2-2
CASSSRTRDTGELFF
TGTGCCAGCAGTTCCCGGACGCGGGACACCGGGGAGCTGTTTTTT
>14|many|TRBV6-1|.|TRBJ2-3
CASRVGPSTDTQYF
TGTGCCAGCAGGGTCGGTCCTAGCACAGATACGCAGTATTTT
>13|.|TRBV12-3/TRBV12-4|.|TRBJ2-3
CASSWNEPDTQYF
TGTGCCAGCAGTTGGAACGAACCAGATACGCAGTATTTT
>14|many|TRBV20-1|.|TRBJ2-7
CSAREVGGRYEQYF
TGCAGTGCTAGAGAGGTTGGAGGGAGATACGAGCAGTACTTC
>17|.|TRBV4-2|TRBD1|TRBJ1-6
CASSHPGQTLYNSPLHF
TGTGCCAGCAGCCATCCGGGACAGACCCTTTATAATTCACCCCTCCACTTT
>16|many|TRBV6-5|.|TRBJ1-1
CASSYSLGLRNTEAFF
TGTGCCAGCAGTTACTCTTTGGGACTCCGAAACACTGAAGCTTTCTTT
>13|many|TRBV30|TRBD1|TRBJ2-7
CAWGTGVVREQYF
TGTGCCTGGGGGACAGGGGTAGTACGGGAGCAGTACTTC
>12|few|TRBV20-1|.|TRBJ1-1
CSPLGRNTEAFF
TGCAGTCCTCTGGGCAGAAACACTGAAGCTTTCTTT
>15|many|TRBV6-2/TRBV6-3|.|TRBJ2-7
CASSYSGRRLYEQYF
TGTGCCAGCAGTTACTCAGGGCGGCGGCTGTACGAGCAGTACTTC